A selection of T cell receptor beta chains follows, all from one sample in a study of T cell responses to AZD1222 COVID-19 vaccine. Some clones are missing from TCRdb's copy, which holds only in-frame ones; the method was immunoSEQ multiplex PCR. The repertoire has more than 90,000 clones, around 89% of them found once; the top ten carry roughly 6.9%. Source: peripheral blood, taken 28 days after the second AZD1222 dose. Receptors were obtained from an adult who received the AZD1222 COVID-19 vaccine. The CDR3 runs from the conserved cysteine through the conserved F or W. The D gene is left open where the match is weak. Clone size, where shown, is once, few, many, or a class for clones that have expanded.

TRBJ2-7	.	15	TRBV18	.	TGTGCCAGCCCGACCTACCGGAGTCCCAAATACGAGCAGTACTTC	CASPTYRSPKYEQYF
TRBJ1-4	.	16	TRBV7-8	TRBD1	TGTGCCAGCAGCTCGGGGACAGTGCCCGCTAATGAAAAACTGTTTTTT	CASSSGTVPANEKLFF
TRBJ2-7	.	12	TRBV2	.	TGTGCCAGCAGGGACATGATCTACGAGCAGTACTTC	CASRDMIYEQYF
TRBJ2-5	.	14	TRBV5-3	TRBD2	TGTGCCCTTCGACGGGAGGGCCCGGGGGAGACCCAGTACTTC	CALRREGPGETQYF
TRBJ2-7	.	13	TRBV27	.	TGTGCCAGCAGTTTAACCTCCTCCTACGAGCAGTACTTC	CASSLTSSYEQYF
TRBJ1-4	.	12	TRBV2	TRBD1	TGTGCCAGCAGCGGACAGGACGAAAAACTGTTTTTT	CASSGQDEKLFF
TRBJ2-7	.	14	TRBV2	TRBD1	TGTGCCAGCAGCGAACGACAGGGGGCTTACGAGCAGTACTTC	CASSERQGAYEQYF
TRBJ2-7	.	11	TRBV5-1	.	TGCGCCAGCAGCACAGAATACGAGCAGTACTTC	CASSTEYEQYF
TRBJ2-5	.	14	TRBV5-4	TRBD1	TGTGCCAGCAGCCAGAGACAGGGGCCAGAGACCCAGTACTTC	CASSQRQGPETQYF
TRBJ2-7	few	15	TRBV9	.	TGTGCCAGCAGCGTAGACTCGACAAGCTCCTACGAGCAGTACTTC	CASSVDSTSSYEQYF
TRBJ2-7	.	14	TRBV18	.	TGTGCCAGCTCACCACCATCGGCAGCCTACGAGCAGTACTTC	CASSPPSAAYEQYF
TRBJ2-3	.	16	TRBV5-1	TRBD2	TGCGCCAGCAGCTTAAAAATGGCGGGGGACGCAGATACGCAGTATTTT	CASSLKMAGDADTQYF
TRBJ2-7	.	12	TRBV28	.	TGTGCCAGCAGTTCACACCTCTACGAGCAGTACTTC	CASSSHLYEQYF
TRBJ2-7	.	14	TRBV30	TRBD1	TGTGCCTGGAGCTGGGGGACAGGACTCTACGAGCAGTACTTC	CAWSWGTGLYEQYF
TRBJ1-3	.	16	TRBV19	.	TGTGCCAGTAGTATAGGCAGGGGATCTTCTGGAAACACCATATATTTT	CASSIGRGSSGNTIYF
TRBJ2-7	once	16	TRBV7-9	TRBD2	TGTGCCAGCAGCGCAAATCCCCCGGGACTAGCGGACGAGCAGTACTTC	CASSANPPGLADEQYF
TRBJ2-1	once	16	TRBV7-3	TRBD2	TGTGCCAGCAGCTTAAGTGTACTAGCGGGCTACAATGAGCAGTTCTTC	CASSLSVLAGYNEQFF
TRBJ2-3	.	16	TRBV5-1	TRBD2	TGCGCCAGCAGCAAAGACTCTAGCGGGGCAGGAGATACGCAGTATTTT	CASSKDSSGAGDTQYF
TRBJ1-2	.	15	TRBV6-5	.	TGTGCCAGCAGTTACACTAGGCAGATCAACTATGGCTACACCTTC	CASSYTRQINYGYTF
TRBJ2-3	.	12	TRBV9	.	TGTGCCAGCAGCGGGGGCCAAGATACGCAGTATTTT	CASSGGQDTQYF
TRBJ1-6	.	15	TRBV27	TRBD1	TGTGCCAGCAAACTGGGACAGGGCCATAATTCACCCCTCCACTTT	CASKLGQGHNSPLHF
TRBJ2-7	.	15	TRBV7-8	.	TGTGCCACCGAGGAAGGTTTTGGTTTGATCGGCGAGCAGTACTTC	CATEEGFGLIGEQYF
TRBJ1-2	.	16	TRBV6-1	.	TGTGCCAGCAGTGAAGCCTACAGGACCGCTAACTATGGCTACACCTTC	CASSEAYRTANYGYTF
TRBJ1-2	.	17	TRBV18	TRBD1	TGTGCCAGCTCACCCCTACCCCAAGGGGGCGCGTCTTATGGCTACACCTTC	CASSPLPQGGASYGYTF